There are a few counts of the clone carrying this TCR beta chain. Antigen unknown. This sample is part of a study of T cells after yellow fever vaccination. Trimming removed 1 base at V and 2 bases at J, with 9 bases between. Germline assignment: CDR1 SGHTA and CDR2 FQGNSA. This CDR3 spans 15 amino acids. TCRdb processed the 5' RACE reads anew with MiXCR; each CDR3 protein has one entry. The sample lists 500,000 to 650,000 distinct CDR3 sequences, less than 20% occurring once. General observations from the study: Shared CD4/CD8 clonotypes were a small share, likely from convergent recombination. Booster sampling recovered most clones from primary vaccination (96% CD4, approximately 88% CD8).

This specimen consisted of PBMCs, obtained 5 days after the first yellow fever vaccination. The source of this sequence is a man aged 18 to 30 who received the YFV17D yellow fever vaccine. The gene calls are TRBV7-2 and TRBJ2-1; D may be TRBD1 (5 bases). DNA of the CDR3: TGTGCCAGCAGCTTAGTACAGGTTGCCTACAATGAGCAGTTCTTC. Translating it yields CASSLVQVAYNEQFF.